This TCR beta chain stems from a study of shared clonotypes between healthy human individuals. Trimming took 3 bases from V and 8 from J, leaving 13 bases between them. The CDR3 is 13 residues long. The germline gives CDR1 MNHEY, CDR2 SMNVEV (reference sequence). Sequenced by immunoSEQ multiplex PCR; TCRdb stores in-frame clones only, minus some. The table has millions of clones, more than 80% seen once. The sample comprised naive CD4+ T cells from PBMCs. As for subset: CD45RA+ positively selected. The clonotype comes from a man aged 18-30 years in good health. Some clones in this sample may be carry-over from other donors' samples. The chain recombines TRBV27 with TRBJ1-2, with unresolved D. The chain's CDR3 is CASSFRATYGYTF. As DNA, the CDR3 is TGTGCCAGCAGTTTCCGGGCGACTTACGGCTACACCTTC.